This T cell receptor (beta chain) was found in a study of early T cells in non-severe SARS-CoV-2 infection. Study-wide findings and caveats: Matching against VDJdb likely underestimated virus-specific expansions, favoring anti-spike CD8.

Concerning this clonotype: The antigen remains unidentified.

V was shortened by 4 bases and J by 0 bases, with 6 bases between the two germline ends. Germline loops: CDR1 SNHLY, CDR2 FYNNEI. The CDR3 totals 13 residues. One entry per CDR3 protein results from TCRdb running MiXCR on the 5' RACE reads. The sample shows about 80,000 distinct CDR3 sequences, approximately 12% of them seen only once. The rearrangement joins TRBV2 to TRBJ1-1; the D gene is possibly TRBD1 (5 bases). The sequenced sample consisted of whole blood. The sequence derives from an adult who was a healthcare worker with PCR-confirmed SARS-CoV-2 infection or an uninfected control (not recorded which). The CDR3 DNA sequence: TGTGCCAGCAGTGGACAGCTGAACACTGAAGCTTTCTTT. Translation gives CASSGQLNTEAFF.